What follows describes a single T cell receptor beta chain. The data were obtained in a study of T cell repertoires in cytomegalovirus infection. Each CDR3 protein is one row after TCRdb ran MiXCR on the reads. The top ten clones hold roughly 15% of a sample with around 450,000 distinct CDR3 sequences, approximately 31% of them seen once. The CDR3 length is 17 residues. CDR1 and CDR2 from the germline V gene are SGHVS and FNYEAQ. Trimming at V came to 6 bases and at J to 8 bases, leaving 15 bases not matched to a gene. This clonotype originated in a human donor in good health (CMV status not recorded). Some clones in this sample may be carry-over from other donors' samples. The sequenced sample was PBMCs. The chain combines TRBV7-6 with TRBJ1-6, with 8 bases that match TRBD1. The CDR3 nucleotides are TGTGCCAGCAGTCCTCTCGGGGCAGGGGGCTTGGATTCACCCCTCCACTTT. As protein: CASSPLGAGGLDSPLHF.